Detailed here is one T cell receptor (beta chain). What it recognizes is unknown. This CDR3 region has 13 residues. CDR1 and CDR2 from the germline V gene are SGHRS and YFSETQ. The data originate from a study of monozygotic twins with inflammatory bowel disease. Study outcomes and limitations: Repertoires of patients may have been made more variable by differing immunosuppressive treatments. Patients with IBD had less TCRbeta diversity (inverse Simpson) than their healthy co-twins.

Every TCR library consumed roughly 3,500 ng of total RNA. Nested PCRs (around 16 and 10 cycles, two total) were applied to TCRalpha and TCRbeta cDNA. From the 5' RACE reads, TCRdb lists one entry per CDR3 protein and no DNA. The sample holds 150,000 to 200,000 distinct CDR3 sequences. The TCR sequence derives from a human donor with ulcerative colitis or Crohn's disease, or a healthy co-twin of an affected twin (not recorded which). The chain employs TRBV5-1 and TRBJ1-1; TCRdb proposes TRBD1, but this gene call is untestable without DNA. Sequenced sample: blood. The CDR3 is CASTRDPYTEAFF.